This TCR beta chain was identified in a study of PD-1 blockade in classical Hodgkin lymphoma. The wider study: Administration of nivolumab to patients was at 3 mg/kg intravenously every 2 weeks. General study points: Excluded were patients who started nivolumab under 1 year after ASCT, a group that had lower diversity. Relative to healthy donors, newly diagnosed patients reportedly had lower baseline TCR diversity, which was reported as lower still in relapsed/refractory patients. Newly diagnosed patients and complete responders had comparable diversity at baseline.

The V gene's germline CDR1 is SEHNR and CDR2 FQNEAQ (reference sequence). CDR3 size: 13 residues. Trimming took 0 bases from V and 2 from J, leaving 4 bases between them. Produced via immunoSEQ multiplex PCR; TCRdb's table is partial and in-frame only. The sample lists 90,000 to 120,000 clones; roughly nine tenths were seen once. In every patient, relapse followed autologous stem cell transplantation, while exposure to brentuximab vedotin differed. Points on this clone: The target antigen is unknown. This CDR3 is also generated by other DNA sequences in the sample.

This chain joins TRBV7-9 and TRBJ1-1; D is unresolved. The sample in question was peripheral blood mononuclear cells (PBMCs), obtained before the second cycle of nivolumab. This clonotype originated in a human donor with classical Hodgkin lymphoma. CDR3 coding DNA: TGTGCCAGCAGCTTAGCTCAAAACACTGAAGCTTTCTTT. Its protein product is CASSLAQNTEAFF.